The sequence of this T cell receptor (beta chain) was determined in a study of T cells expressing NK-cell markers. Looking at the study overall: HCMV seropositivity characterized seven of the eight sequenced donors, and seronegativity one. Broader study findings: Four donors' CD3+CD56-NKG2C+ cells were dominated by the same clonotypes. In about six donors, dominant CD3+CD56+NKG2C+ clones formed about 1.0-8% of CD8+ cells.

Remarks on this clonotype: Its antigen is still unknown.

UMIs were included in TCR beta cDNA generated by 5'RACE template switching. TCRdb reanalyzed the 5' RACE reads and collapses them to one entry per CDR3 protein, without DNA. The sample includes roughly 390,000 distinct CDR3 sequences. This clonotype originated in a woman in her forties or fifties in good health. Input material: blood T cells: a sorted CD56 or NKG2C T cell subset, CD4+ or CD8+ T cells, or bulk PBMC T cells (not recorded which).

This CDR3 reads CSARDPQLFEQFF. The chain joins TRBV20-1 to TRBJ2-1. In germline, CDR1 is DFQATT, CDR2 SNEGSKA (reference sequence). The CDR3 runs 13 residues.